This is a list of T cell receptor beta chains from one sample in a study of molecular identifiers for immune sequencing clone quantification. One entry per CDR3 protein results from TCRdb running MiXCR on the PCR reads. The repertoire holds about half a million distinct CDR3 sequences, with 20% to 25% as singletons. The sequencing input was naive CD8+ T cells from blood, with Jurkat cell RNA spiked in. These receptors were taken from a human donor in good health. Some libraries in this study had Jurkat cell RNA spiked in. Each CDR3 is given with its conserved first and last residue. A D gene is named only where the DNA matches it firmly. The listing skips clone size in some rows; elsewhere it reads once, few, many or a size class.

DNA,CDR3,size,D,V,J
TGTGCCAGCAGTCTCGGGCAGATCGAGCAGTACTTC,CASSLGQIEQYF,.,.,TRBV12-3/TRBV12-4,TRBJ2-7
TGTGCCAGCAGCGTAACAGGGGGCCCCAATCAGCCCCAGCATTTT,CASSVTGGPNQPQHF,many,TRBD1,TRBV9,TRBJ1-5
TGTGCCAGCAGCTTGGACAGCTTTAACTATGGCTACACCTTC,CASSLDSFNYGYTF,few,.,TRBV7-9,TRBJ1-2
TGTGCCAGCAGTTTCGGGTTCAATGAGCAGTTCTTC,CASSFGFNEQFF,few,.,TRBV12-3/TRBV12-4,TRBJ2-1
TGTGCCAGCAGTTTAGGGATAGGACAGGGGAGAGAGACCCAGTACTTC,CASSLGIGQGRETQYF,.,TRBD1,TRBV27,TRBJ2-5
TGTGCCAGTAGTATTTTTTCAGGGTTTAACATTCAGTACTTC,CASSIFSGFNIQYF,few,.,TRBV19,TRBJ2-4
TGTGCCAGCAGCCCTCGGGACAGGGGGTTCTATGGCTACACCTTC,CASSPRDRGFYGYTF,.,.,TRBV21-1,TRBJ1-2
TGCAGCGTTGAAATCGGGCGGGGTGAAGCTTTCTTT,CSVEIGRGEAFF,many,.,TRBV29-1,TRBJ1-1
TGCAGTGAAAAGACTAGCGGGGGCACAGATACGCAGTATTTT,CSEKTSGGTDTQYF,many,TRBD2,TRBV20-1,TRBJ2-3
TGTGCCAGCAGTCCCGCGATGGGGCTGAACACTGAAGCTTTCTTT,CASSPAMGLNTEAFF,many,.,TRBV12-3/TRBV12-4,TRBJ1-1
TGTGCCAGCAGTGTGGTGCGGTCAGAGACCCAGTACTTC,CASSVVRSETQYF,.,.,TRBV6-1,TRBJ2-5
TGTGCCACCGGGACTAACCCCGGCGAGCAGTACTTC,CATGTNPGEQYF,many,TRBD2,TRBV3-1,TRBJ2-7
TGCGCCAGCAGCCAAGACTCGGCGCCGGCAGTGCAAACAGATACGCAGTATTTT,CASSQDSAPAVQTDTQYF,few,.,TRBV4-3,TRBJ2-3
TGTGCCAGCAGCTCCACCGCCGGTTGGCAGTTCTTC,CASSSTAGWQFF,.,.,TRBV7-6,TRBJ2-1
TGTGCCAGCAGCTTCACCCCAGCCATGAACACTGAAGCTTTCTTT,CASSFTPAMNTEAFF,many,.,TRBV7-9,TRBJ1-1
TGTGCTAGTGGTTCCGGGGGGACAGGGTACACCGGGGAGCTGTTTTTT,CASGSGGTGYTGELFF,many,TRBD1,TRBV12-5,TRBJ2-2
TGCAGTGCTAAGAGAGGACTAGCGTGGAGCACAGATACGCAGTATTTT,CSAKRGLAWSTDTQYF,many,TRBD2,TRBV20-1,TRBJ2-3
TGCGCCAGCAGGCCGGACAGGGACAAAGAGACCCAGTACTTC,CASRPDRDKETQYF,many,TRBD1,TRBV5-1,TRBJ2-5
TGCAGCGTTATACGTAAGAACACTGAAGCTTTCTTT,CSVIRKNTEAFF,.,.,TRBV29-1,TRBJ1-1
TGTGCCAGCAGCTTAGTGCCGGGACAGGGCGGCGATGAGCAGTTCTTC,CASSLVPGQGGDEQFF,few,TRBD1,TRBV7-9,TRBJ2-1
TGTGCCTGGAGTGTCCTGCTAGCGGGTCGAGATACGCAGTATTTT,CAWSVLLAGRDTQYF,few,TRBD2,TRBV30,TRBJ2-3
TGCAGTGCTAGACTACCAACCGGGACTAGCAGTTTCTACGAGCAGTACTTC,CSARLPTGTSSFYEQYF,few,TRBD2,TRBV20-1,TRBJ2-7
TGTGCCAGTAGTATCGGCACGGGAGCAGCGGCCAAAAACATTCAGTACTTC,CASSIGTGAAAKNIQYF,many,.,TRBV19,TRBJ2-4
TGTGCCAGCAGAACAGGAGCGAACACCGGGGAGCTGTTTTTT,CASRTGANTGELFF,.,.,TRBV19,TRBJ2-2